The 25 T cell receptor beta chains below all came from one sample that was sequenced in a study of technical replicates of blood from a few donors. The assay was immunoSEQ multiplex PCR, and TCRdb's table has in-frame clones only and misses some. The data show 70,000 to 85,000 clones, 92% seen once. Sequenced material: T cells isolated from PBMCs. The source of these receptors is a human donor in good health.

The gene calls are TRBV27 and TRBJ2-7; TRBD1 matches at 10 bases. The ends lost 5 bases at V and 2 bases at J; junction bases unmatched: 9. In germline, CDR1 is MNHEY, CDR2 SMNVEV (reference sequence). The CDR3 contains 16 residues. CDR3 coding DNA: TGTGCCAGCAGTCGTTTAGGGACAGGGGTTACCTACGAGCAGTACTTC. Its protein product is CASSRLGTGVTYEQYF.

CDR3 residues: CASSPTRGENTEAFF. CDR3 coding DNA: TGTGCCAGCAGCCCCACGCGGGGTGAAAACACTGAAGCTTTCTTT. This rearrangement joins TRBV7-9 to TRBJ1-1; no definite D call. The CDR3 length is 15 residues. Germline-derived CDR1 and CDR2 are SEHNR and FQNEAQ (reference sequence). V was shortened by 5 bases and J by 2 bases, with 15 bases between the two germline ends.

This chain uses TRBV7-9 with TRBJ2-5, with D possibly matching TRBD1 (5 bases). V lost 7 bases and J lost 3, with 12 bases in between. The CDR3 consists of 13 residues. Germline CDR1 reads SEHNR; CDR2 reads FQNEAQ (reference sequence). CDR3 DNA: TGTGCCAGCAATTGGGGCGGCAAAGAGACCCAGTACTTC. Protein sequence: CASNWGGKETQYF.

The chain carries TRBV4-2 and TRBJ2-2; D is possibly TRBD2 (6 bases). CDR1 and CDR2 (germline): LGHNA, YNFKEQ. This CDR3 region has 15 residues. Trimming shortened V by 4 bases and J by 5 bases, and 14 bases separated the two germline ends. CDR3 residues: CASSPHLRDTGELFF. CDR3 sequence (DNA): TGTGCCAGCAGCCCCCACCTGCGGGATACCGGGGAGCTGTTTTTT.

The V call is TRBV6-4, the J call TRBJ2-3; 8 bases match TRBD2. Germline V gene data show CDR1 as MRHNA and CDR2 as SNTAGT. The CDR3 sequence is 15 residues long. The V gene end was trimmed by 6 bases and the J gene end by 2 bases; junction bases not matched to a gene: 7. CDR3 sequence (DNA): TGTGCCAGCAGAGACATAGCGGGGCCCACAGATACGCAGTATTTT. It yields the protein CASRDIAGPTDTQYF.

The genes are TRBV6-1 and TRBJ2-2, with D possibly TRBD1 on 6 matching bases. The CDR3 has 13 amino acids. CDR1 MNHNS and CDR2 SASEGT come from the germline V gene. V lost 8 bases, J lost 7 bases, and 14 bases lay in between. CDR3 bases: TGTGCCAGCCGTTGGGGGCGAGACGGGGAGCTGTTTTTT. Translated: CASRWGRDGELFF.

This clone was recorded once. V is TRBV6-1 and J is TRBJ2-1; TRBD2 is a possible D gene (5 bases). The CDR3 has 13 residues. Deletions cut 6 bases from V and 6 bases from J, with 12 bases between. Per germline, CDR1 MNHNS and CDR2 SASEGT. The CDR3 here is CASSTGRVNEQFF. CDR3 nucleotide sequence: TGTGCCAGCAGCACCGGGCGGGTCAATGAGCAGTTCTTC.

This chain joins TRBV6-1 and TRBJ2-6; 9 bases are shared with TRBD2. This CDR3 is 18 amino acids long. With 1 base clipped from V and 4 bases from J, the junction kept 8 bases outside the gene matches. Germline-derived CDR1 and CDR2 are MNHNS and SASEGT. Here the CDR3 DNA reads TGTGCCAGCAGTGAAGGTCTAGCGGGATTGGGAGGGGCCAACGTCCTGACTTTC. Protein: CASSEGLAGLGGANVLTF.

The V call is TRBV19, the J call TRBJ2-3; TRBD2 matches at 11 bases. CDR1 is LNHDA, CDR2 SQIVND, per germline (reference sequence). This CDR3 spans 18 amino acids. With V trimmed by 5 bases and J by 3 bases, 13 bases remained unmatched. The CDR3 DNA sequence: TGTGCCAGTAGTCTTTCTCGCTCTAGCGGGAGGATAACAGATACGCAGTATTTT. This translates into CASSLSRSSGRITDTQYF.

The V call is TRBV6-5, the J call TRBJ1-2, with 11 positions matching TRBD1. The CDR3 totals 13 residues. Germline V CDR1 and CDR2: MNHEY, SVGAGI. V trimming: 4 bases; J trimming: 7 bases; junction bases outside the gene matches: 2. CDR3 DNA: TGTGCCAGCAGTTGGACAGGGGGCCTTGGCTACACCTTC. Amino acids: CASSWTGGLGYTF.

This chain connects TRBV4-1 to TRBJ2-3; tentative D call: TRBD2 (6 bases). V was pared by 0 bases and J by 0 bases, with 13 bases between. The CDR3 has 17 residues. Germline values: CDR1 MGHRA, CDR2 YSYEKL. The CDR3 nucleotides are TGCGCCAGCAGCCAAGAAGCAAGCGGAGGGAGCACAGATACGCAGTATTTT. It is translated as CASSQEASGGSTDTQYF.

The chain combines TRBV9 with TRBJ2-1, with a possible D match to TRBD1 (5 bases). Germline loops: CDR1 SGDLS, CDR2 YYNGEE. Trimming took 0 bases from V and 2 from J, leaving 12 bases between them. The CDR3 covers 16 residues. DNA for the CDR3: TGTGCCAGCAGCGTAGAAGGGGCTACCCCCTACAATGAGCAGTTCTTC. It encodes CASSVEGATPYNEQFF.

The rearrangement links TRBV19 to TRBJ2-1; TRBD2 might be the D (5 bases). This CDR3 contains 12 residues. Trimming cost V 7 bases and J 6 bases, with 10 bases left between them. The germline gives CDR1 LNHDA, CDR2 SQIVND (reference sequence). Here the CDR3 DNA reads TGTGCCAGTACGAGGAGCGGCAATGAGCAGTTCTTC. Protein sequence: CASTRSGNEQFF. The full variable domain, completed using reference TRBV19 and TRBJ2-1, is DGGITQSPKYLFRKEGQNVTLSCEQNLNHDAMYWYRQDPGQGLRLIYYSQIVNDFQKGDIAEGYSVSREKKESFPLTVTSAQKNPTAFYLCASTRSGNEQFFGPGTRLTVL.

The V gene is TRBV18, the J gene TRBJ2-1, with D unresolved. Germline values: CDR1 KGHSH, CDR2 LQKENI. This CDR3 comprises 14 residues. With 1 base removed from V and 11 bases from J, the gap between germline ends came to 15 bases. The CDR3 protein is CASSPLPRVDQQFF. The CDR3 DNA is TGTGCCAGCTCACCACTCCCCCGCGTTGATCAGCAGTTCTTC.

This chain joins TRBV9 and TRBJ2-5; 8 bases map to TRBD2. The ends lost 0 bases at V and 3 bases at J; junction bases unmatched: 7. This CDR3 is 16 amino acids long. Germline V lookup: CDR1 SGDLS, CDR2 YYNGEE. The CDR3 is CASSVGQREWEETQYF. For the CDR3, the DNA is TGTGCCAGCAGCGTAGGACAGCGGGAGTGGGAAGAGACCCAGTACTTC.

The chain joins TRBV7-2 to TRBJ2-7; 14 bases agree with TRBD2. V was clipped by 0 bases and J by 5 bases; unmatched bases: 3. The germline V gene encodes CDR1 SGHTA and CDR2 FQGNSA. This CDR3 comprises 16 residues. The CDR3 nucleotides are TGTGCCAGCAGCTTAGCGGGACTAGCGGGAGAGGACGAGCAGTACTTC. This translates into CASSLAGLAGEDEQYF.

V is TRBV6-6 and J is TRBJ2-7, with a possible D match to TRBD1 (5 bases). V lost 4 bases to trimming and J lost 3 bases, with 16 bases between them. CDR3 size: 15 residues. Germline V lookup: CDR1 MNHNY, CDR2 SVGAGI (reference sequence). CDR3 coding DNA: TGTGCCAGCAGTTCCGGACAAGGAATACTCTACGAGCAGTACTTC. Its protein product is CASSSGQGILYEQYF.

This chain connects TRBV10-1 to TRBJ1-3; 7 nucleotides agree with TRBD1. CDR1 and CDR2 (germline): WNHNN, SYGVQD (reference sequence). The trim removed 0 bases at V and 3 bases at J, leaving 5 bases unmatched. The CDR3 sequence is 16 residues long. As DNA, the CDR3 is TGCGCCAGCAGTGAGTCGAGGGGGCTGAATGGAAACACCATATATTTT. Protein: CASSESRGLNGNTIYF.

This rearrangement joins TRBV4-3 to TRBJ2-3, with 12 nucleotides matching TRBD2. The CDR3 has 17 residues. The V gene's germline CDR1 is LGHNA and CDR2 YSLEER. Trimming cost V 2 bases and J 2 bases; bases outside gene matches: 5. The DNA for the CDR3 is TGCGCCAGCAGCCAACGGCTAGCGGGAGGGCCCACAGATACGCAGTATTTT. It codes for CASSQRLAGGPTDTQYF.

The chain links TRBV9 to TRBJ2-2; weak D call: TRBD2 (5 bases). The CDR3 has 14 amino acids. Between the trimmed V and J ends, which lost 4 bases and 5 bases, there was a span of 12 bases. Germline V gene data show CDR1 as SGDLS and CDR2 as YYNGEE. CDR3 nucleotides: TGTGCCAGCAGCTTAATAGGCGGGACCGGGGAGCTGTTTTTT. Amino acids: CASSLIGGTGELFF.

This clone was observed a single time. V gene TRBV6-5 combines with J gene TRBJ1-1, with a weak D call TRBD1 (6 bases). Trimming cost V 6 bases and J 1 base, with 9 bases left between them. The CDR3 covers 13 residues. The germline CDR1 and CDR2 sequences are MNHEY and SVGAGI. The CDR3 DNA sequence: TGTGCCAGCAGCCTAGGGGGGAACACTGAAGCTTTCTTT. It is translated as CASSLGGNTEAFF.

The chain couples TRBV19 to TRBJ2-7; 8 bases are shared with TRBD1. Germline V lookup: CDR1 LNHDA, CDR2 SQIVND (reference sequence). The CDR3 loop spans 15 amino acids. Germline trimming cut 7 bases from V and 0 bases from J; bases unmatched to any gene: 8. Here the CDR3 DNA reads TGTGCCAGTACCCAGGACAGGGAGAGCTCCTACGAGCAGTACTTC. Encoded protein: CASTQDRESSYEQYF.

The chain carries TRBV30 and TRBJ2-4; a possible D gene is TRBD1 (6 bases). CDR1 and CDR2 from the germline V gene are GTSNPN and SVGIG (reference sequence). The V and J ends lost 2 bases and 0 bases respectively, with 11 bases between them. This CDR3 contains 15 residues. For the CDR3, the DNA is TGTGCCTGGAGTATCGGACAGCTAGCCAAAAACATTCAGTACTTC. Its protein product is CAWSIGQLAKNIQYF. The full variable domain, in which reference TRBV30 and TRBJ2-4 provide the parts outside the CDR3, is SQTIHQWPATLVQPVGSPLSLECTVEGTSNPNLYWYRQAAGRGLQLLFYSVGIGQISSEVPQNLSASRPQDRQFILSSKKLLLSDSGFYLCAWSIGQLAKNIQYFGAGTRLSVL.

This chain links TRBV9 with TRBJ2-2, with TRBD2 matching 11 bases. CDR3 size: 15 residues. Losses at the gene ends were 4 bases for V and 7 bases for J; bases not matched to a gene: 6. Germline V gene lookup returns CDR1 SGDLS and CDR2 YYNGEE. The CDR3 DNA follows: TGTGCCAGCAGCTTTAGCGGGAGGGCCGGCGGGGAGCTGTTTTTT. It is translated as CASSFSGRAGGELFF.

This chain uses TRBV2 with TRBJ1-5; no firm D call. Germline V gene sequence: CDR1 SNHLY, CDR2 FYNNEI. V gave up 4 bases and J gave up 3 bases, with 7 bases separating them. This CDR3 spans 13 amino acids. This CDR3 is CASSGGNNQPQHF. CDR3 sequence (DNA): TGTGCCAGCAGTGGAGGAAACAATCAGCCCCAGCATTTT.